What follows are 16 T cell receptor beta chains derived from one specimen sequenced in a study of blood T cell repertoires in COVID-19. Sequenced by immunoSEQ multiplex PCR; TCRdb stores in-frame clones only, minus some. In the table there are some 180,000 clones, around 86% of which are singletons. Sequencing used PBMCs or T cells enriched from blood (not recorded which). The receptors shown here come from a woman aged 40 to 50 in a cohort exposed to, infected with or recovered from COVID-19 (not recorded which).

The chain is built from TRBV7-4 and TRBJ2-2; tentative D call: TRBD2 (6 bases). V lost 5 bases and J 4 bases, leaving 14 bases between the germline ends. Germline V CDR1 and CDR2: SGHVT, SQSDAQ. This CDR3 is built from 15 residues. The CDR3 DNA follows: TGTGCCAGCAGCCCCTCAGGCGGGGCCACCGGGGAGCTGTTTTTT. This gives the protein CASSPSGGATGELFF.

The chain combines TRBV4-3 with TRBJ2-5; D may be TRBD2 (6 bases). The germline V gene encodes CDR1 LGHNA and CDR2 YSLEER. The V end was cut by 0 bases, the J end by 5 bases, with 13 bases between. The CDR3 has 15 amino acids. The CDR3 loop reads CASSQDLLAWETQYF. CDR3 in DNA: TGCGCCAGCAGCCAAGATTTACTAGCATGGGAGACCCAGTACTTC.

The CDR3 loop is CASSQSARTDSNQPQHF. The CDR3 DNA sequence: TGCGCCAGCAGCCAATCCGCCCGGACAGATAGCAATCAGCCCCAGCATTTT. The chain carries TRBV4-1 and TRBJ1-5; a possible D gene is TRBD1 (6 bases). Trimming stripped 2 bases from V and 0 bases from J, with 14 bases between. The CDR3 runs to 17 residues. Germline V gene lookup returns CDR1 MGHRA and CDR2 YSYEKL.

CDR3 region: CAWRIRGANTGELFF. The CDR3 nucleotides read TGTGCCTGGAGAATTCGCGGGGCGAACACCGGGGAGCTGTTTTTT. V and J are TRBV30 and TRBJ2-2, with a tentative D call TRBD2 (6 bases). The CDR3 loop spans 15 amino acids. Per the germline V gene, CDR1 is GTSNPN and CDR2 is SVGIG (reference sequence). V lost 3 bases and J 0 bases, leaving 11 bases between the germline ends. Full variable domain (rest looked up from reference TRBV30 and TRBJ2-2): SQTIHQWPATLVQPVGSPLSLECTVEGTSNPNLYWYRQAAGRGLQLLFYSVGIGQISSEVPQNLSASRPQDRQFILSSKKLLLSDSGFYLCAWRIRGANTGELFFGEGSRLTVL.

The genes are TRBV7-8 and TRBJ2-5, with 9 bases matching TRBD2. Germline V CDR1 and CDR2: SGHVS, FQNEAQ. V lost 4 bases and J lost 4; bases outside the gene matches: 7. CDR3 size: 15 residues. Here the CDR3 reads CASSSSAGGAETQYF. Written as DNA, the CDR3 is TGTGCCAGCAGCTCCTCGGCGGGAGGGGCAGAGACCCAGTACTTC. The full variable domain, completed using reference TRBV7-8 and TRBJ2-5, is GAGVSQSPRYKVAKRGQDVALRCDPISGHVSLFWYQQALGQGPEFLTYFQNEAQLDKSGLPSDRFFAERPEGSVSTLKIQRTQQEDSAVYLCASSSSAGGAETQYFGPGTRLLVL.

The V call is TRBV27, the J call TRBJ2-7; TRBD1 aligns across 9 bases. V shed 6 bases, J shed 5 bases, and the junction held 8 bases outside the gene matches. The CDR3 consists of 14 residues. In germline, CDR1 is MNHEY, CDR2 SMNVEV (reference sequence). CDR3 sequence: CASSRLTGGHEQYF. CDR3 DNA sequence: TGTGCCAGCAGCCGGCTCACAGGGGGCCACGAGCAGTACTTC.

For the CDR3, the DNA is TGTGCCAGCAGTTACGGACTGGAACTGTTTTTT. Amino acid sequence: CASSYGLELFF. The chain is built from TRBV28 and TRBJ1-4; no firm D call. Per the germline V gene, CDR1 is MDHEN and CDR2 is SYDVKM. Trimming took 4 bases from V and 12 from J, leaving 9 bases between them. The CDR3 runs to 11 residues.

This chain connects TRBV2 to TRBJ1-4; 10 bases align to TRBD1. With V trimmed by 4 bases and J by 0 bases, 5 bases remained unmatched. This CDR3 has 17 amino acids. From germline, CDR1 is SNHLY and CDR2 FYNNEI. CDR3 in DNA: TGTGCCAGCAGTGTAAGGACAGGGGGGGCAACTAATGAAAAACTGTTTTTT. It specifies CASSVRTGGATNEKLFF. The variable domain in full, with the rest retrieved from reference TRBV2 and TRBJ1-4, is EPEVTQTPSHQVTQMGQEVILRCVPISNHLYFYWYRQILGQKVEFLVSFYNNEISEKSEIFDDQFSVERPDGSNFTLKIRSTKLEDSAMYFCASSVRTGGATNEKLFFGSGTQLSVL.

The CDR3 DNA follows: TGTGCCAGCAGGTCATGGGGGGACGAGAAGGAGCAGTACTTC. It codes for CASRSWGDEKEQYF. This sequence joins TRBV6-5 and TRBJ2-7, with TRBD2 as a possible D gene (6 bases). The CDR3 is 14 residues long. Trimming took 6 bases from V and 7 from J, leaving 19 bases between them. Germline CDR1 and CDR2: MNHEY and SVGAGI.

J is TRBJ1-6 and V is TRBV30; 9 nucleotides agree with TRBD1. V lost 4 bases to trimming and J lost 10 bases; unmatched junction nucleotides: 11. The CDR3 has 15 residues. Germline V CDR1 and CDR2: GTSNPN, SVGIG (reference sequence). The CDR3 DNA reads TGTGCCTGGACCCGCAGTGGACAGGGGCGGTCACCCCTCCACTTT. Translation: CAWTRSGQGRSPLHF.

The V gene is TRBV3-1 (or the pseudogene TRBV3-2), the J gene TRBJ2-2; a weak D match, TRBD1 (5 bases). CDR1 is LGHDT and CDR2 is YNNKEL in the germline V gene (reference sequence). The V end was cut by 2 bases, the J end by 5 bases, with 6 bases between. The CDR3 is 13 residues long. The CDR3 here is CASSQRGTGELFF. The CDR3 nucleotides are TGTGCCAGCAGCCAAAGGGGTACCGGGGAGCTGTTTTTT.

This chain links TRBV6-5 with TRBJ1-5; 9 nucleotides match TRBD1. V was clipped by 6 bases and J by 0 bases; unmatched bases: 0. Germline V gene sequence: CDR1 MNHEY, CDR2 SVGAGI. The CDR3 extends over 14 amino acids. DNA of the CDR3: TGTGCCAGCAGGACAGGGGGTAGCAATCAGCCCCAGCATTTT. Protein sequence: CASRTGGSNQPQHF.

This rearrangement joins TRBV19 to TRBJ2-5; a possible D gene is TRBD2 (6 bases). This CDR3 is built from 14 residues. Germline V gives CDR1 LNHDA, CDR2 SQIVND (reference sequence). V was pared by 5 bases and J by 5 bases, with 15 bases between. In DNA form, the CDR3 reads TGTGCCAGTAGTGCGGGACCTTCGGGGGAGACCCAGTACTTC. It codes for CASSAGPSGETQYF.

The V and J genes are TRBV10-2 and TRBJ1-2; the match to TRBD1 covers 8 bases. V shed 2 bases and J 6 bases; nucleotides not matched to a gene: 11. Germline V gene sequence: CDR1 WSHSY, CDR2 SAAADI. The CDR3 loop spans 16 amino acids. This chain's CDR3 is CASSEPEWAGGDGYTF. The CDR3, as DNA: TGCGCCAGCAGTGAGCCGGAGTGGGCAGGGGGCGATGGCTACACCTTC.

This sequence joins TRBV19 and TRBJ1-5; D not resolved. The V end was cut by 6 bases, the J end by 5 bases, with 20 bases between. CDR1 LNHDA and CDR2 SQIVND come from the germline V gene (reference sequence). The CDR3 loop spans 16 amino acids. The CDR3 DNA sequence: TGTGCCAGTAGAACCTATCACGGGGAAAACCATCAGCCCCAGCATTTT. This sequence encodes CASRTYHGENHQPQHF.

The chain couples TRBV11-2 to TRBJ2-1, with 9 nucleotides matching TRBD2. The trim removed 4 bases at V and 7 bases at J, leaving 14 bases unmatched. CDR1 and CDR2 (germline): SGHAT, FQNNGV. This CDR3 region has 17 residues. CDR3: CASSSPLEGAGGNEQFF. As DNA, the CDR3 is TGTGCCAGCAGCTCCCCGTTAGAGGGAGCGGGAGGAAATGAGCAGTTCTTC.